This T cell receptor (beta chain) comes out of a study of blood T cell repertoires in COVID-19. As handled by the study authors: The assay estimated nucleated cells by amplifying reference gene primers. Data came from immunoSEQ multiplex PCR; TCRdb stores just in-frame clones and leaves some out. V and J calls and clone size follow that table, whereas D and trimming were derived from the DNA. This table has about 230,000 clones, around nine tenths appearing once. V was pared by 6 bases and J by 3 bases, with 15 bases between. There are 15 residues in the CDR3. Germline V gene data show CDR1 as LGHDT and CDR2 as YNNKEL (reference sequence).

The chain has TRBV3-1 (or the pseudogene TRBV3-2) and TRBJ2-1; D not resolved. What was sequenced was PBMCs or T cells enriched from blood (not recorded which). This sequence originates from a woman under 40 with acute COVID-19. The CDR3 DNA reads as TGTGCCAGCAGTCAAAGTGAGGATGGCTACAATGAGCAGTTCTTC. Encoded protein: CASSQSEDGYNEQFF.